The source of this TCR beta chain is a study of blood T cells in healthy people across ages. V lost 5 bases, J lost 6 bases, and 7 bases stayed unmatched. Germline V gene sequence: CDR1 ENHRY, CDR2 SYGVKD. The CDR3 has 16 residues. The authors ran a second PCR of roughly 7 to 11 cycles using a sample-barcoded 5' primer and a J-beta primer mix. TCRdb reanalysed the 5' RACE reads using MiXCR and keeps one entry per CDR3 protein. Of approximately 1.5 million distinct CDR3 sequences detected, 42% appear once; the ten largest clones hold less than 5%. Sequences were obtained from blood. The receptor comes from a woman younger than 30 in good health. The J gene is TRBJ2-2, the V gene TRBV10-3; 12 bases fit TRBD2. The CDR3 region has the DNA TGTGCCATCAGTCAGACTAGCGGGAGACCTCCCGGGGAGCTGTTTTTT. This codes for CAISQTSGRPPGELFF.